The rows below give T cell receptor beta chains drawn from one sample of a study of neurological immune-mediated disorders. MiXCR was run by TCRdb on the 5' RACE reads, yielding one entry per CDR3 protein. The sample includes tens of thousands of distinct CDR3 sequences, approximately 10% of them seen just once. The specimen sequenced was PBMCs. The receptor source for this set is a man in his sixties in good health. Both conserved end residues are part of each CDR3. Each record gives: clone size, J gene, D gene, V gene, CDR3 protein, CDR3 DNA. The D gene is left open where the match is weak. Only some rows state a clone size, as once, few, many or a class for expanded clones.

many,TRBJ2-1,TRBD2,TRBV12-3/TRBV12-4,CASILTAGPYNEQFF,TGTGCCAGCATATTAACAGCGGGGCCCTACAATGAGCAGTTCTTC
many,TRBJ2-1,.,TRBV20-1,CSARRVYNEQFF,TGCAGTGCTAGGCGCGTTTACAATGAGCAGTTCTTC
.,TRBJ2-7,.,TRBV12-3/TRBV12-4,CARSPGQIDEQYF,TGTGCCAGAAGTCCCGGACAGATAGACGAGCAATACTTC
many,TRBJ2-1,.,TRBV20-1,CSARTPIPREQFF,TGCAGTGCTAGAACCCCCATCCCTCGCGAGCAGTTCTTC
many,TRBJ2-2,.,TRBV20-1,CSAREKGRLLPGELFF,TGCAGTGCCCGCGAGAAGGGAAGGTTACTCCCCGGGGAGCTGTTTTTT
many,TRBJ2-1,.,TRBV2,CASSDRGYNEQFF,TGTGCCAGCAGTGATAGGGGCTACAATGAGCAGTTCTTC
many,TRBJ1-5,TRBD1,TRBV7-8,CASSLVSGQGANQPQHF,TGTGCCAGCAGCTTAGTTTCGGGACAGGGGGCGAATCAGCCCCAGCATTTT
many,TRBJ1-1,.,TRBV20-1,CSARGQDSYNTEAFF,TGCAGTGCTAGAGGGCAGGACAGCTATAACACTGAAGCTTTCTTT
many,TRBJ2-7,.,TRBV6-5,CASKEQGGSYEQYF,TGTGCCAGCAAGGAACAGGGAGGCTCCTACGAGCAGTACTTC
.,TRBJ1-1,TRBD1,TRBV24-1,CATRAGTDRIAEAFF,TGTGCCACAAGAGCGGGGACAGACCGCATAGCTGAAGCTTTCTTT
many,TRBJ2-6,.,TRBV5-8,CASIQGTYSGANVLTF,TGTGCCAGCATACAGGGAACCTACTCTGGGGCCAACGTCCTGACTTTC
many,TRBJ1-1,.,TRBV12-3/TRBV12-4,CASSPPDRAFF,TGTGCCAGCTCCCCCCCCGACCGGGCTTTCTTT
.,TRBJ1-2,TRBD1,TRBV7-2,CASSQTGGDYGYTF,TGTGCCAGCAGTCAGACAGGGGGCGACTATGGCTACACCTTC
many,TRBJ1-2,.,TRBV7-2,CASSLAPQAPYGYTF,TGTGCCAGCAGCTTAGCCCCACAGGCGCCTTATGGCTACACCTTC
few,TRBJ2-3,.,TRBV5-1,CASSLVQAPGDTQYF,TGCGCCAGCAGCTTGGTACAGGCCCCGGGAGATACGCAGTATTTT